This T cell receptor beta chain was recorded in a study of T cells in Graves' hyperthyroidism and ophthalmopathy. Whole-study findings and limits: Ophthalmopathy was told apart from stable hyperthyroidism by a 13 V-J model.

TCR beta CDR3 regions were amplified from RNA. The HTBI primer set served for first-round RT-PCR of the TCR CDR3. TCRdb fed the multiplex PCR reads into MiXCR, producing one record per CDR3 protein. The sample records roughly 250,000 distinct CDR3 sequences, 22% being singletons. In its sample, this clonotype was seen a few times. Its antigen remains unidentified. The sequencing sample was made of blood. The sequence was collected from a young man with Graves' ophthalmopathy.

CDR3 DNA: TGTGCCAGCCGGAAAACTGGGAGCTATGGCTACACCTTC. This encodes CASRKTGSYGYTF. The J gene is TRBJ1-2, the V gene TRBV6-1; D call uncertain. From germline, CDR1 is MNHNS and CDR2 SASEGT. V shed 8 bases and J shed 4 bases, with 14 bases lying between them. This CDR3 has 13 residues.